Each of the 16 T cell receptor beta chains below was sequenced from the same sample in a study of immune cell composition in non-small cell lung cancer. The data were produced by immunoSEQ multiplex PCR, yet TCRdb's version contains in-frame clones alone and is incomplete. The sample has around 6,600 clones, roughly four fifths seen once. Normal lung was sampled as far from the tumour as possible, at least 3 cm. The sample comprised non-adjacent lung tissue. The receptor source for this set is a human donor with non-small cell lung cancer.

This chain links TRBV19 with TRBJ2-6, with D perhaps TRBD2 (7 bases). V shed 7 bases and J shed 0 bases, with 13 bases lying between them. The CDR3 length is 16 residues. Germline-derived CDR1 and CDR2 are LNHDA and SQIVND (reference sequence). The CDR3 region is CASKGGEHSGANVLTF. CDR3 nucleotides: TGTGCCAGTAAGGGGGGGGAACACTCTGGGGCCAACGTCCTGACTTTC. Variable domain in full (rest from reference TRBV19 and TRBJ2-6): DGGITQSPKYLFRKEGQNVTLSCEQNLNHDAMYWYRQDPGQGLRLIYYSQIVNDFQKGDIAEGYSVSREKKESFPLTVTSAQKNPTAFYLCASKGGEHSGANVLTFGAGSRLTVL.

The chain is built from TRBV19 and TRBJ1-1; D ambiguous. The CDR3 length is 15 residues. The ends were cut back, 9 bases at V and 3 bases at J, with 20 bases in the middle. The V gene's germline CDR1 is LNHDA and CDR2 SQIVND (reference sequence). CDR3 in amino acids: CASLSTTRLYTEAFF. The DNA of the CDR3 is TGTGCCAGCCTTTCGACTACCCGTTTGTACACTGAAGCTTTCTTT.

The chain joins TRBV6-5 to TRBJ2-3, with TRBD1 as a possible D gene (5 bases). CDR3 length: 14 amino acids. Germline CDR1 is MNHEY and CDR2 is SVGAGI. The V and J ends lost 3 bases and 4 bases respectively, with 11 bases between them. CDR3 loop: CASSYSDTPDTQYF. The DNA of the CDR3 is TGTGCCAGCAGTTATTCGGACACCCCAGATACGCAGTATTTT.

The chain employs TRBV7-9 and TRBJ2-5, with 8 nucleotides matching TRBD2. Looked up from germline, CDR1 is SEHNR and CDR2 is FQNEAQ (reference sequence). Trimming cost V 1 base and J 4 bases; bases outside gene matches: 5. There are 15 residues in the CDR3. The CDR3 DNA reads TGTGCCAGCAGCTTAGTAGTCGGGGGGGGAGAGACCCAGTACTTC. Amino acids: CASSLVVGGGETQYF. Filled out from reference TRBV7-9 and TRBJ2-5, the complete variable domain reads DTGVSQNPRHKITKRGQNVTFRCDPISEHNRLYWYRQTLGQGPEFLTYFQNEAQLEKSRLLSDRFSAERPKGSFSTLEIQRTEQGDSAMYLCASSLVVGGGETQYFGPGTRLLVL.

V is TRBV15 and J is TRBJ2-5; possible D gene TRBD1, 6 bases. This CDR3 is built from 15 residues. Germline V gene sequence: CDR1 LNHNV, CDR2 YYDKDF (reference sequence). V lost 1 base and J 2 bases, leaving 11 bases between the germline ends. This CDR3 is CATSRGLTGQETQYF. DNA of the CDR3: TGTGCCACCAGCAGAGGCTTGACAGGTCAAGAGACCCAGTACTTC.

The chain has TRBV14 and TRBJ2-2, with D hard to call. Per germline, CDR1 SGHDN and CDR2 FVKESK. The CDR3 runs 18 residues. Trimming pared 4 bases from V and 5 bases from J, leaving 23 bases between. The CDR3 sequence: CASSLWAPYSSWTGELFF. In DNA form, the CDR3 reads TGTGCCAGCAGCCTCTGGGCGCCGTATTCGTCGTGGACCGGGGAGCTGTTTTTT.

This clone appeared a few times. J is TRBJ2-7 and V is TRBV7-2; a possible D gene is TRBD2 (6 bases). V was trimmed by 5 bases and J by 4 bases, leaving 21 bases between them. Germline V gene sequence: CDR1 SGHTA, CDR2 FQGNSA. The CDR3 is 16 residues long. CDR3 loop: CASSQGPRGGVYEQYF. DNA for the CDR3: TGTGCCAGCAGCCAGGGCCCGAGGGGAGGCGTGTACGAGCAGTACTTC.

This chain links TRBV16 with TRBJ2-7, with TRBD1 as a possible D gene (5 bases). Germline CDR1 KGHSY, CDR2 FQNENV. V was shortened by 6 bases and J by 0 bases, with 12 bases between the two germline ends. CDR3 length: 14 residues. The CDR3 reads CASSLGHVSYEQYF. The CDR3 DNA is TGTGCCAGCAGTCTTGGACACGTCTCCTACGAGCAGTACTTC.

This chain connects TRBV4-3 to TRBJ2-7, with D maybe TRBD1 (5 bases). The V and J ends lost 3 bases and 1 base respectively, with 13 bases between them. This CDR3 spans 15 amino acids. Germline V gives CDR1 LGHNA, CDR2 YSLEER. The CDR3 reads CASSHGLTDSYEQYF. DNA for the CDR3: TGCGCCAGCAGCCACGGGCTGACAGATTCCTACGAGCAGTACTTC.

V usage is TRBV19 and J usage is TRBJ1-1, with D hard to call. The V and J ends lost 4 bases and 0 bases respectively, with 6 bases between them. The CDR3 runs 13 residues. Germline values: CDR1 LNHDA, CDR2 SQIVND (reference sequence). CDR3 nucleotide sequence: TGTGCCAGTAGTAAAGCGGTGAACACTGAAGCTTTCTTT. It is translated as CASSKAVNTEAFF. Full variable domain (remainder filled in from reference TRBV19 and TRBJ1-1): DGGITQSPKYLFRKEGQNVTLSCEQNLNHDAMYWYRQDPGQGLRLIYYSQIVNDFQKGDIAEGYSVSREKKESFPLTVTSAQKNPTAFYLCASSKAVNTEAFFGQGTRLTVV.

This clone occurred a few times. The chain is built from TRBV27 and TRBJ2-2; 8 bases fit TRBD1. There are 15 residues in the CDR3. V lost 5 bases and J lost 7; bases outside the gene matches: 9. The germline CDR1 and CDR2 sequences are MNHEY and SMNVEV (reference sequence). The DNA of the CDR3 is TGTGCCAGCAGTCCCAAGACAGGGGTGAGCGGGGAGCTGTTTTTT. This encodes CASSPKTGVSGELFF.

The rearrangement uses TRBV19 and TRBJ1-1; D not resolved. The germline V gene encodes CDR1 LNHDA and CDR2 SQIVND (reference sequence). The ends were cut back, 4 bases at V and 6 bases at J, with 9 bases in the middle. The CDR3 sequence is 12 residues long. The CDR3 loop reads CASSTFPAEAFF. As DNA, the CDR3 is TGTGCCAGTAGTACGTTTCCAGCTGAAGCTTTCTTT.

This clone qualifies as medium-sized. This rearrangement joins TRBV28 to TRBJ1-4, with D perhaps TRBD1 (5 bases). Germline V gene data show CDR1 as MDHEN and CDR2 as SYDVKM. V dropped 5 bases and J dropped 11 bases, with 12 bases sitting between them. This CDR3 spans 12 amino acids. CDR3 residues: CASSPPRGKLFF. Written as DNA, the CDR3 is TGTGCCAGCAGTCCCCCCCGGGGGAAACTGTTTTTT.

V gene TRBV30 combines with J gene TRBJ1-5, with 8 nucleotides matching TRBD1. V lost 0 bases and J lost 7; bases outside the gene matches: 5. The CDR3 spans 14 residues. Germline CDR1 reads GTSNPN; CDR2 reads SVGIG (reference sequence). CDR3 bases: TGTGCCTGGAGTGTAGGACAGGGTAGGCAGCCCCAGCATTTT. Its translation is CAWSVGQGRQPQHF.

V usage is TRBV6-5 and J usage is TRBJ1-1; maybe TRBD1 (5 bases). This CDR3 has 13 residues. Looked up from germline, CDR1 is MNHEY and CDR2 is SVGAGI. V was clipped by 7 bases and J by 3 bases, with 12 bases between them. This chain's CDR3 is CASTPDSHTEAFF. CDR3 sequence (DNA): TGTGCCAGCACCCCCGACAGTCACACTGAAGCTTTCTTT.

The chain links TRBV19 to TRBJ2-1, with 8 positions matching TRBD2. The CDR3 extends over 13 amino acids. V was clipped by 9 bases and J by 7 bases; unmatched bases: 8. Germline V gene lookup returns CDR1 LNHDA and CDR2 SQIVND (reference sequence). This CDR3 reads CASSGGPGNEQFF. The CDR3 nucleotides are TGTGCCAGCTCGGGAGGGCCTGGTAATGAGCAGTTCTTC.